This T cell receptor (beta chain) emerged from a study of Graves' ophthalmopathy and Graves' hyperthyroidism. Study observations and caveats: Among thyroid clonotypes expanded above 0.001 frequency, most also appeared in blood.

This clonotype was seen repeatedly, ten times or more. Its antigen is as yet unknown. Using RNA transcripts, the TCR beta CDR3 regions were amplified. An opening RT-PCR round employed HTBI primers and preceded a second-round multiplex PCR. TCRdb processed the multiplex PCR reads anew with MiXCR; each CDR3 protein has one entry. The data hold about 370,000 distinct CDR3 sequences, with about 15% observed a single time. CDR3 length equals 14 residues. V was clipped by 8 bases and J by 7 bases; unmatched bases: 10. The germline V gene has CDR1 ENHRY and CDR2 SYGVKD. The sequence derives from an adult woman with stable Graves' hyperthyroidism. The sequencing sample was made of peripheral blood. The V and J genes are TRBV10-3 and TRBJ2-2; 7 bases match TRBD2. DNA of the CDR3: TGTGCCATCCAAGCGGGACCCTCGGGCGGGGAGCTGTTTTTT. Its translation: CAIQAGPSGGELFF.